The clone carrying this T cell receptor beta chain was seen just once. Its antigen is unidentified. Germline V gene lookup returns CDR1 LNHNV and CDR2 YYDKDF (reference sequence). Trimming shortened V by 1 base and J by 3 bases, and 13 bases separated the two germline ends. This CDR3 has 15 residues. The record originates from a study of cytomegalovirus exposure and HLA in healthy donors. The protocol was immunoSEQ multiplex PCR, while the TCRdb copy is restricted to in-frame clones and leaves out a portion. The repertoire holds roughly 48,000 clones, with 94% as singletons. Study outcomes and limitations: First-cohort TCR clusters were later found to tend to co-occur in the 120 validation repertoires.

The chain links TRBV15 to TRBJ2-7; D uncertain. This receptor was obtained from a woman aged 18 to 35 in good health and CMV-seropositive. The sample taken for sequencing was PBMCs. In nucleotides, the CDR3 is TGTGCCACCAGCAGAGTCATCTCTGCTAACTACGAGCAGTACTTC. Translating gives CATSRVISANYEQYF.